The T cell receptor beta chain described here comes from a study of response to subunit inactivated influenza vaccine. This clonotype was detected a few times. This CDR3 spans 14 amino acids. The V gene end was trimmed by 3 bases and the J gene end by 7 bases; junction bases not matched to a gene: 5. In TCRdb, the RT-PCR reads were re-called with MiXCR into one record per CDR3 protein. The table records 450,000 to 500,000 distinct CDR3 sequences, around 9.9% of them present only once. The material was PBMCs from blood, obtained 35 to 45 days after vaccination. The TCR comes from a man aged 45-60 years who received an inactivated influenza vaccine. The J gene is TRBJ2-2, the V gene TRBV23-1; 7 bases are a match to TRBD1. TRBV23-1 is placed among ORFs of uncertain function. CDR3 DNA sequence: TGCGCCAGCAGTCACACAGGGGCGGACGGGGAGCTGTTTTTT. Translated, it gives CASSHTGADGELFF.